The clone carrying this T cell receptor (beta chain) was detected a few times. Antigen specificity is unknown. This entry belongs to a study of naive and memory T cell subsets. Findings and limits, study-wide: Potentially, T cell activation and differentiation skew this RNA-based measurement.

Stated treatment: skin biopsy from PPD injection site in Mantoux-positive individual. A UMI-containing oligonucleotide was joined by 3' ligation to the TCR cDNA template. Tuberculin skin test biopsies were taken where PPD was injected in Mantoux-positive people. Amplification of ligated cDNA took four PCR rounds with SP2 and nested alpha and beta constant primers. From the UMI-ligation and nested PCR reads, TCRdb called clonotypes with MiXCR, one entry per CDR3 protein. There are around 35,000 distinct CDR3 sequences in the sample; around 10% occur only once, and 3% to 5% lies in the top ten. This CDR3 region has 13 residues. Germline trimming cut 9 bases from V and 0 bases from J; bases unmatched to any gene: 2. CDR1 is KGHSH and CDR2 is LQKENI in the germline V gene.

This sequence originates from an adult in good health. This specimen consisted of skin, obtained from a tuberculin skin test site. The rearrangement uses TRBV18 and TRBJ1-1; 9 bases are shared with TRBD1. This chain's CDR3 is CASGTGLNTEAFF. The CDR3 DNA sequence: TGTGCCAGTGGGACAGGGTTGAACACTGAAGCTTTCTTT.